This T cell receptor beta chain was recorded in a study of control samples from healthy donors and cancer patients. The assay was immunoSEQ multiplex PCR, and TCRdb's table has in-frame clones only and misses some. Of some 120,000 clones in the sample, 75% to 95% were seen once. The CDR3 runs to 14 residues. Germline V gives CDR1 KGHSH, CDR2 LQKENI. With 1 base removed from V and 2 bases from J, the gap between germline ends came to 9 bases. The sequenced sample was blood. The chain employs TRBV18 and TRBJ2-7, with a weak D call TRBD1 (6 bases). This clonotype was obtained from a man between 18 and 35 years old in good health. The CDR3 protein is CASSPRQDTYEQYF. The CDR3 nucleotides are TGTGCCAGCTCACCACGACAGGACACCTACGAGCAGTACTTC. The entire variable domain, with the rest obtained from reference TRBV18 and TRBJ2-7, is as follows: NAGVMQNPRHLVRRRGQEARLRCSPMKGHSHVYWYRQLPEEGLKFMVYLQKENIIDESGMPKERFSAEFPKEGPSILRIQQVVRGDSAAYFCASSPRQDTYEQYFGPGTRLTVT.